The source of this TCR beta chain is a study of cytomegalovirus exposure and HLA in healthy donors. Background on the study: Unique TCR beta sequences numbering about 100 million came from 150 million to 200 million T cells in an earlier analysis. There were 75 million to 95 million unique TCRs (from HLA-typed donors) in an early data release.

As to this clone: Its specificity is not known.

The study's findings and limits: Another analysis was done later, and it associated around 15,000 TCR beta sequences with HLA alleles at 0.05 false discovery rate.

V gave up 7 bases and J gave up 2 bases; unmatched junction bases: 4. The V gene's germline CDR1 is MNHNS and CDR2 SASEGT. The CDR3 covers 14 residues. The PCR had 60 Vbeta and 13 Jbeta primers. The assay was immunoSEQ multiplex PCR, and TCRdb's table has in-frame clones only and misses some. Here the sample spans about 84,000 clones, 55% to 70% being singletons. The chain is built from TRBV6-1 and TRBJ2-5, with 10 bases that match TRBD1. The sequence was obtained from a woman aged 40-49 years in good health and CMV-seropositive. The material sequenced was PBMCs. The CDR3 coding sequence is TGTGCCAGCAACATGGACAGGGGGCAAGAGACCCAGTACTTC. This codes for CASNMDRGQETQYF.